A selection of T cell receptor beta chains follows, all from one sample in a study of blood T cell repertoires in COVID-19. Some clones are missing from TCRdb's copy, which holds only in-frame ones; the method was immunoSEQ multiplex PCR. This table holds about 220,000 clones, roughly 80% found once. The sequenced material came from peripheral blood. These receptors were taken from a woman in her sixties with acute or convalescent COVID-19. CDR3s include the opening cysteine and the closing phenylalanine or tryptophan. A D gene is named only where the DNA matches it firmly. Rows give clone size only sometimes, using once, few, many, or a class for an expanded clone.

v_gene	abundance	d_gene	j_gene	CDR3nt	CDR3aa
TRBV7-2	NA	NA	TRBJ2-7	TGTGCCAGCAGCTTAGTCGGTTACTCCTACGAGCAGTACTTC	CASSLVGYSYEQYF
TRBV7-9	NA	TRBD2	TRBJ2-1	TGTGCCAGCAGCCGTAGCGGGAATGAGCAGTTCTTC	CASSRSGNEQFF
TRBV5-6	NA	NA	TRBJ2-1	TGTGCCAGCAGCTTGGCTGGGAGGCTCTCCTACAATGAGCAGTTCTTC	CASSLAGRLSYNEQFF
TRBV4-3	NA	NA	TRBJ1-1	TGCGCCAGCAGCCAAGATGCCGGGAAGGGGGTATTTCGTTTGGAAGCTTTCTTT	CASSQDAGKGVFRLEAFF
TRBV12-2	NA	NA	TRBJ1-4	TGTGCAAGTCGCTCGAGTTCCCAGGGATCCAAGTCCTGGGAAAAACTGTTTTTT	CASRSSSQGSKSWEKLFF
TRBV2	once	TRBD1	TRBJ1-6	TGTGCCAGCAGGGGGACAGGGGGCAATAATTCACCCCTCCACTTT	CASRGTGGNNSPLHF
TRBV19	few	NA	TRBJ1-6	TGTGCCAGTAGTCCAGGGCAGAGTAATTCACCCCTCCACTTT	CASSPGQSNSPLHF
TRBV5-1	NA	TRBD1	TRBJ2-5	TGCGCCAGCAGCCCGGGACAGATACAAGAGACCCAGTACTTC	CASSPGQIQETQYF
TRBV6-1	NA	TRBD2	TRBJ2-5	TGTGCCAGCAGTGAAAGACTAGCGGGGGGGCCGAGGCAAGAGACCCAGTACTTC	CASSERLAGGPRQETQYF
TRBV28	NA	TRBD2	TRBJ2-3	TGTGCCAGCAGTTTATGGGGCGGGGGGGCCGTAGATACGCAGTATTTT	CASSLWGGGAVDTQYF
TRBV30	NA	NA	TRBJ1-1	TGTGCCTGGATAGGGGGAGACACTGAAGCTTTCTTT	CAWIGGDTEAFF